This is a list of T cell receptor beta chains from one sample in a study of blood T cell repertoires in COVID-19. The data were produced by immunoSEQ multiplex PCR, yet TCRdb's version contains in-frame clones alone and is incomplete. This table has approximately 290,000 clones, approximately 85% appearing once. Sample: PBMCs or T cells enriched from blood (not recorded which). The receptor set was obtained from a woman in her 30s who had recovered from COVID-19. The CDR3 runs from the conserved cysteine through the conserved F or W. A D gene is named only where the DNA matches it firmly. Clone size, where shown, is once, few, many, or a class for clones that have expanded.

TRBJ2-1 | . | TRBD1 | TRBV24-1 | TGTGCCACCAGTGATTCCCGATCGGGACAGATTTACAATGAGCAGTTCTTC | CATSDSRSGQIYNEQFF
TRBJ2-7 | . | . | TRBV4-1 | TGCGCCAGCACCCCGCAGCACAGCTACGAGCAGTACTTC | CASTPQHSYEQYF
TRBJ2-3 | . | TRBD2 | TRBV7-3 | TGTGCCAGCAGCTTTTTCCCTGCGGGAGCCGGCACAGATACGCAGTATTTT | CASSFFPAGAGTDTQYF
TRBJ1-6 | . | . | TRBV28 | TGTGCCAGCAGTTTACTGCAGGGCAACAATTCACCCCTCCACTTT | CASSLLQGNNSPLHF
TRBJ2-3 | . | . | TRBV3-1/TRBV3-2 | TGTGCCAGCAGCCATGGAGCCCCCACAGATACGCAGTATTTT | CASSHGAPTDTQYF
TRBJ1-3 | few | . | TRBV19 | TGTGCCTTTCCACAGTCGGGATCTGGAAACACCATATATTTT | CAFPQSGSGNTIYF
TRBJ2-5 | . | TRBD1 | TRBV6-6 | TGTGCCAGCTCCCCGGGACAGGCGTGGACCCAGTACTTC | CASSPGQAWTQYF
TRBJ2-1 | . | TRBD2 | TRBV2 | TGTGCCAGCCGACCTAGCGGGACGAACAACAATGAGCAGTTCTTC | CASRPSGTNNNEQFF
TRBJ1-4 | . | . | TRBV6-4 | TGTGCCAGCAGTGACCCACGGACAGAAAGGTTAGGGCTGTTTTTT | CASSDPRTERLGLFF
TRBJ2-7 | . | . | TRBV18 | TGTGCCAGCTCAGCGGGGCAGGGCCAATCCTACGAGCAGTACTTC | CASSAGQGQSYEQYF
TRBJ2-7 | . | . | TRBV5-1 | TGCGCCAGCAGCTTGGTGTGGGAGGGGGACCACGAGCAGTACTTC | CASSLVWEGDHEQYF
TRBJ1-4 | . | . | TRBV3-1/TRBV3-2 | TGTGCCAGCTCAAATTCGGGGGGGTTTCGGGAAAAACTGTTTTTT | CASSNSGGFREKLFF
TRBJ2-7 | . | TRBD1 | TRBV5-1 | TGCGCCAGCAGCCTCCCCCGACAGGGGGGCTCCTACGAGCAGTACTTC | CASSLPRQGGSYEQYF
TRBJ1-6 | . | . | TRBV5-1 | TGCGCCAGCAGCTTACAGGGAGCGTATAATTCACCCCTCCACTTT | CASSLQGAYNSPLHF
TRBJ1-3 | once | . | TRBV27 | TGTGCCAGCAGTTTAGCCGGGACAATTGGAAACACCATATATTTT | CASSLAGTIGNTIYF
TRBJ2-1 | . | TRBD2 | TRBV24-1 | TGTGCCACGGGACTAGCGGGGGATTTAACCTCCTACAATGAGCAGTTCTTC | CATGLAGDLTSYNEQFF
TRBJ2-3 | . | . | TRBV4-2 | TGTGCCAGCAGCCAAGATCTTGTCAGGGGCACAGATACGCAGTATTTT | CASSQDLVRGTDTQYF
TRBJ2-3 | . | TRBD1 | TRBV2 | TGTGCCAGCGTCGGCCAGACAGGGTCAGATACGCAGTATTTT | CASVGQTGSDTQYF
TRBJ1-4 | once | TRBD1 | TRBV5-6 | TGTGCCAGCAGCTTGGGTTCCGGGACAGTAAATGAAAAACTGTTTTTT | CASSLGSGTVNEKLFF
TRBJ2-1 | . | TRBD2 | TRBV28 | TGTGCCAGCAGAAGCGGGAGGGCCTACAATGAGCAGTTCTTC | CASRSGRAYNEQFF
TRBJ1-2 | . | . | TRBV4-1 | TGCGCCAGCAGAGGATCCCAAGGGGCGTTCAACTATGGCTACACCTTC | CASRGSQGAFNYGYTF
TRBJ2-1 | . | . | TRBV28 | TGTGCCAGCAGTTTAAGGCGGAGCTCCTACAATGAGCAGTTCTTC | CASSLRRSSYNEQFF
TRBJ1-1 | . | TRBD1 | TRBV30 | TGTGCCTGGAGTACTTATAGGACAGGGAGGACTGAAGCTTTCTTT | CAWSTYRTGRTEAFF